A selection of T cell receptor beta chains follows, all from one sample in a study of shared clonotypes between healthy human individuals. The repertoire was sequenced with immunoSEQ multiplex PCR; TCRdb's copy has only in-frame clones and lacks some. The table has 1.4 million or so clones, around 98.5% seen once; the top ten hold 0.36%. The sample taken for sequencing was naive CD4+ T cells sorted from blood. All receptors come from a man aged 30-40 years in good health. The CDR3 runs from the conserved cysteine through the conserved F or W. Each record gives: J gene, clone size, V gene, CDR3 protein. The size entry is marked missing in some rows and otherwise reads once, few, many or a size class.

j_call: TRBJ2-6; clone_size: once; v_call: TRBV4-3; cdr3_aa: CASSYDWGASGANVLTF
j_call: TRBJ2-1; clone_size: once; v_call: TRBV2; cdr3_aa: CASSEPAGRRSSYNEQFF
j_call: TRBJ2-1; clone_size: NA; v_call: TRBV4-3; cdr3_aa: CASSQALADEQFF
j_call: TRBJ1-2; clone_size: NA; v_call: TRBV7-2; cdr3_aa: CASSLGARGRKDYGYTF
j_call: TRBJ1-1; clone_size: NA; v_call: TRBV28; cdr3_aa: CASSLSVTGAPAHF
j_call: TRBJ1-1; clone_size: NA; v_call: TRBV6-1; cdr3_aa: CASSLRWTGTEAFF
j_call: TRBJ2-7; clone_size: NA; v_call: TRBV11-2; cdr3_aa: CASSSRSDYEQYF
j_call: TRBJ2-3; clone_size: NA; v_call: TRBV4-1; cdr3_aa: CASSLRQATDTQYF
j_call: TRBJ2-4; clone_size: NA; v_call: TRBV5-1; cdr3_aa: CASSLRGLENIQYF
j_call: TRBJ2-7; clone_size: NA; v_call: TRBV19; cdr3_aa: CASRPGLAGRGDYEQYF
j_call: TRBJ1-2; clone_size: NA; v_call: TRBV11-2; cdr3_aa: CASSSSGYGYTF
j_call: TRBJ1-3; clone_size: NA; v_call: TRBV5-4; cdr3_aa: CASNDFPGSGNTIYF
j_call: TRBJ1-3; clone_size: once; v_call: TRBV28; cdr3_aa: CASITGTGISGNTIYF
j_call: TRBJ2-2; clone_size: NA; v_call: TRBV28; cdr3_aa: CASSQRQAHGELFF